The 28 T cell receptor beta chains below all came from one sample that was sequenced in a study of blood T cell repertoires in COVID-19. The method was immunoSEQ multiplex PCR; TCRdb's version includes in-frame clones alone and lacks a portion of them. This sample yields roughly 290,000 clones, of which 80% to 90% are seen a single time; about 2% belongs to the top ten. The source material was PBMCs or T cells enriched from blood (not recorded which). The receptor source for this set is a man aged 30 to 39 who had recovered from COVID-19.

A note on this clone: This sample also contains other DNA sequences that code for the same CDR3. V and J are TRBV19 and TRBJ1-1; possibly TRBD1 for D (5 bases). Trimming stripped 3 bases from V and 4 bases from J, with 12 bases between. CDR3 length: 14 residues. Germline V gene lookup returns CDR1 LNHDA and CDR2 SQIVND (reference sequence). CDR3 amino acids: CASSIQGRGTEAFF. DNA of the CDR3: TGTGCCAGTAGTATCCAAGGGAGGGGCACTGAAGCTTTCTTT.

The DNA for the CDR3 is TGTGCCATCAGTGAGCCCGCGACTGAAGCTTTCTTT. Residues: CAISEPATEAFF. The chain recombines TRBV10-3 with TRBJ1-1; D not certain. Germline V gives CDR1 ENHRY, CDR2 SYGVKD. The CDR3 extends over 12 amino acids. Trimming pared 2 bases from V and 5 bases from J, leaving 6 bases between.

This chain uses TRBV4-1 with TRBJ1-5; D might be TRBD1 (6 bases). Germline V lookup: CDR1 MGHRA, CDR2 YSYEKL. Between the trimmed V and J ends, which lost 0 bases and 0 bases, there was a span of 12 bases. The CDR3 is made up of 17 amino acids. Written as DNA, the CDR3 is TGCGCCAGCAGCCAAGATGGCAGGGGTAATAGCAATCAGCCCCAGCATTTT. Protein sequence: CASSQDGRGNSNQPQHF.

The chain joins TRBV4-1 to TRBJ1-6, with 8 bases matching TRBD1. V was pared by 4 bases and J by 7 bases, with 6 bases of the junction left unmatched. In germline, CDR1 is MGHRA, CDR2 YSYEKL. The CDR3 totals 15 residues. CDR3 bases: TGCGCCAGCAGCCTTCGGGACAGGTCCAATTCACCCCTCCACTTT. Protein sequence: CASSLRDRSNSPLHF.

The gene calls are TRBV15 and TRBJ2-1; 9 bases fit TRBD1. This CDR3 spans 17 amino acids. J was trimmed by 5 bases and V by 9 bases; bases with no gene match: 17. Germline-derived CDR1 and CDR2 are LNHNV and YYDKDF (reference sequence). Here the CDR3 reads CATTRGQGLVGHNEQFF. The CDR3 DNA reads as TGTGCCACGACCCGCGGACAGGGGTTAGTTGGACACAATGAGCAGTTCTTC.

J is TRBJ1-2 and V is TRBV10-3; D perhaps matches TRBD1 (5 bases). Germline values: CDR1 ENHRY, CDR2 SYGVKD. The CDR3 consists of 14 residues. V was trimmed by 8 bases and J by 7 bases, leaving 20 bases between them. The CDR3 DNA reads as TGTGCCATCCGGGGGGTAACCGGCCATCGTGGCTACACCTTC. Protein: CAIRGVTGHRGYTF.

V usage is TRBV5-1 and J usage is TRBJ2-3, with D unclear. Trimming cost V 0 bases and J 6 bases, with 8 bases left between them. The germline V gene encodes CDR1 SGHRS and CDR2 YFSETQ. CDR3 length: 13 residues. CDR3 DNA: TGCGCCAGCAGCTTGGAGCGACGGGATACGCAGTATTTT. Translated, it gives CASSLERRDTQYF.

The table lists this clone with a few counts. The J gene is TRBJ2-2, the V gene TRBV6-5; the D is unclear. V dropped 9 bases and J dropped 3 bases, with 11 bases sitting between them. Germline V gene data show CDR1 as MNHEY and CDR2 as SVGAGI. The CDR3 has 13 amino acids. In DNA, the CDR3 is TGTGCCAGTCGGGTCTCGTACACCGGGGAGCTGTTTTTT. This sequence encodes CASRVSYTGELFF.

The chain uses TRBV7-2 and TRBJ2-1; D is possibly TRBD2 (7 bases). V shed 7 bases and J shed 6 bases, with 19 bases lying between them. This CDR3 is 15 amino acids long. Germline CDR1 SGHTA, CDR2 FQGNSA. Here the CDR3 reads CASTLGGGSGNEQFF. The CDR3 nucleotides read TGTGCCAGCACCCTAGGCGGGGGCTCGGGCAATGAGCAGTTCTTC.

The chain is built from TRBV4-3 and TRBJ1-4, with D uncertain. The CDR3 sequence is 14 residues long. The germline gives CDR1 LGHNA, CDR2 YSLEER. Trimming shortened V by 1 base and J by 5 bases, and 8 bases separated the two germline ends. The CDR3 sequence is CASSQVTGNEKLFF. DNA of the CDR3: TGCGCCAGCAGCCAAGTCACGGGAAATGAAAAACTGTTTTTT.

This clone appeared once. The CDR3 DNA follows: TGCAGCGTCCACAGGGGGGGGGTGAACACTGAAGCTTTCTTT. Amino acids: CSVHRGGVNTEAFF. The V and J genes are TRBV29-1 and TRBJ1-1; 8 nucleotides match TRBD1. The CDR3 has 14 residues. V lost 6 bases, J lost 0 bases, and 6 bases stayed unmatched. CDR1 and CDR2 from the germline V gene are SQVTM and ANQGSEA.

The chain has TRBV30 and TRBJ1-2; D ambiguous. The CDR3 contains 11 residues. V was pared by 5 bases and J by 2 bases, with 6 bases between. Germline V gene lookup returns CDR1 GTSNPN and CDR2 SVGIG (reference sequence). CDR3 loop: CAWLRNYGYTF. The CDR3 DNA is TGTGCCTGGCTTCGGAACTATGGCTACACCTTC.

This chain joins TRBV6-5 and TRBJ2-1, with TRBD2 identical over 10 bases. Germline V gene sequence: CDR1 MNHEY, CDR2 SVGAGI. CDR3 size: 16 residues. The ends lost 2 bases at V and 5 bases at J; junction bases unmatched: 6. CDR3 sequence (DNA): TGTGCCAGCAGTTACGTAACTAGCGGGGTTAACAATGAGCAGTTCTTC. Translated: CASSYVTSGVNNEQFF.

The CDR3 here is CASSLQGGGYNEQFF. CDR3 sequence (DNA): TGTGCCAGCAGCCTTCAGGGGGGCGGCTACAATGAGCAGTTCTTC. The chain employs TRBV3-1 (or the pseudogene TRBV3-2) and TRBJ2-1, with a possible D match to TRBD1 (7 bases). Germline CDR1 LGHDT, CDR2 YNNKEL (reference sequence). The CDR3 loop spans 15 amino acids. V lost 4 bases and J 3 bases, leaving 13 bases between the germline ends.

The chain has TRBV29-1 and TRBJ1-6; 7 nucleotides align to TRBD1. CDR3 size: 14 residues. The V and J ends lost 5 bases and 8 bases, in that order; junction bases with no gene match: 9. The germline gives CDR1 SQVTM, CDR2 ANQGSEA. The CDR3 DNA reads TGCAGCGTTCGACAGGGAGGTGAAGATTCACCCCTCCACTTT. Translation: CSVRQGGEDSPLHF.

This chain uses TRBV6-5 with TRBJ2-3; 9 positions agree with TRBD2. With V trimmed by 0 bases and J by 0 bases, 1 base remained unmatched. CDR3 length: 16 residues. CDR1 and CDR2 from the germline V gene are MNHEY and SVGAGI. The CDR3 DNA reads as TGTGCCAGCAGTTACTCGACTAGCGGAAGCACAGATACGCAGTATTTT. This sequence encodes CASSYSTSGSTDTQYF.

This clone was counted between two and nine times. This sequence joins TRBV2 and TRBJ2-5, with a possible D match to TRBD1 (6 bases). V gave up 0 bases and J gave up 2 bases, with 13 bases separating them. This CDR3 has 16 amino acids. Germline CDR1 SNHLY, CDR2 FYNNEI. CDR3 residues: CASSEALRRGQETQYF. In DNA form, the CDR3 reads TGTGCCAGCAGTGAAGCGCTTCGCAGGGGTCAAGAGACCCAGTACTTC.

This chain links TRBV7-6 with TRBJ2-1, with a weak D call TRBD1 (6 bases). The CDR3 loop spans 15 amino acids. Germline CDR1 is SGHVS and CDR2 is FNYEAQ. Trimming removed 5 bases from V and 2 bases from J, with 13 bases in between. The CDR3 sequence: CASSPRPGAYNEQFF. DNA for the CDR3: TGTGCCAGCAGCCCCCGGCCAGGGGCCTACAATGAGCAGTTCTTC.

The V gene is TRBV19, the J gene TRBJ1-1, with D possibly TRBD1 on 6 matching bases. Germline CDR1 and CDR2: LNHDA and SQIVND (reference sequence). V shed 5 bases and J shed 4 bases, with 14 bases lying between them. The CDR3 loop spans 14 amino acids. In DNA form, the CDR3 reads TGTGCCAGTAGTGCGGGGGGCGGTTTCACTGAAGCTTTCTTT. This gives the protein CASSAGGGFTEAFF.

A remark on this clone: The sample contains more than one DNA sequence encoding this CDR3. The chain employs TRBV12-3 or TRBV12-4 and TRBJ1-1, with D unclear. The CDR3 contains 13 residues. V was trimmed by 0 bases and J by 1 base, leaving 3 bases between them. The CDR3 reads CASSLAANTEAFF. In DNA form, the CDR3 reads TGTGCCAGCAGTTTAGCAGCGAACACTGAAGCTTTCTTT.

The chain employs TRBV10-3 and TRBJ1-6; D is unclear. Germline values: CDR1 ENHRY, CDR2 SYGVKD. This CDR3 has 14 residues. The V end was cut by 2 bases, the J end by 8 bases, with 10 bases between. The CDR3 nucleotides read TGTGCCATCAGTGAGCGGGGAAAGGATTCACCCCTCCACTTT. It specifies CAISERGKDSPLHF.

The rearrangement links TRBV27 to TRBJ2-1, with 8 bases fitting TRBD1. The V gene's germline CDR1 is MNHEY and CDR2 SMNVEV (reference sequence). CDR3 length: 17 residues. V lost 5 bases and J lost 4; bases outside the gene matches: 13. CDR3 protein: CASSIQGDFRIYNEQFF. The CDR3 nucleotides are TGTGCCAGCAGTATACAGGGGGATTTCCGAATTTACAATGAGCAGTTCTTC.

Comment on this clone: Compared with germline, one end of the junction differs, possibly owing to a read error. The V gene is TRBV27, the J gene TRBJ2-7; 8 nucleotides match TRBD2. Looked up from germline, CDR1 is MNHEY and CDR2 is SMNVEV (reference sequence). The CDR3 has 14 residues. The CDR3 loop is CASSPWTSSHEQYF. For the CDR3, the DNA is TGTGCCAGCAGTCCGTGGACTAGCTCCCACGAGCAGTACTTC.

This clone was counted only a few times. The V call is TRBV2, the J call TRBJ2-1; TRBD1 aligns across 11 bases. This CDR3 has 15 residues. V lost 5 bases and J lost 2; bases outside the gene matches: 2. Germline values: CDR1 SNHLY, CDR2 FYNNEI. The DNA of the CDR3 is TGTGCCAGCAGTCAGGACAGGGGGCCCTACAATGAGCAGTTCTTC. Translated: CASSQDRGPYNEQFF.

CDR3 region: CASSSVGAGGYTF. CDR3 DNA: TGTGCCAGCAGCAGCGTCGGGGCGGGAGGCTACACCTTC. The gene calls are TRBV12-3 or TRBV12-4 and TRBJ1-2; D possibly corresponds to TRBD1 (5 bases). This CDR3 is 13 amino acids long. Trimming removed 6 bases at V and 8 bases at J, with 16 bases between.

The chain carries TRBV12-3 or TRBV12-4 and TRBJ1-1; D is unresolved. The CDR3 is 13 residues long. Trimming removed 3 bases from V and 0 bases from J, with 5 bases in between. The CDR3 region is CASSFSLNTEAFF. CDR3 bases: TGTGCCAGCAGTTTCAGTCTGAACACTGAAGCTTTCTTT.

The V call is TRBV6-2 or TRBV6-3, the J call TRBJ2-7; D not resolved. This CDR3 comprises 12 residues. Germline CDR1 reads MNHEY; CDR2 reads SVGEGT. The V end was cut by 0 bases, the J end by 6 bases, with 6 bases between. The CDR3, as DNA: TGTGCCAGCAGTTACTCCCGCGCCGAGCAGTACTTC. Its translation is CASSYSRAEQYF.

CDR3 sequence (DNA): TGTGCCAGCAGCTCAAAGGACAGGGGGCGGCAGGAGAACACTGAAGCTTTCTTT. Translated, it gives CASSSKDRGRQENTEAFF. The chain uses TRBV11-2 and TRBJ1-1; 11 bases are a match to TRBD1. V trimming: 4 bases; J trimming: 1 base; junction bases outside the gene matches: 11. CDR1 SGHAT and CDR2 FQNNGV come from the germline V gene. The CDR3 totals 18 residues.